The rows below give T cell receptor beta chains drawn from one sample of a study of shared clonotypes between healthy human individuals. The table came from immunoSEQ multiplex PCR; TCRdb's copy has only in-frame clones and leaves some out. The table includes about 2.1 million clones, 93% detected once. The sequencing input was naive CD8+ T cells from PBMCs. Source of these receptors: a man between 18 and 29 years old in good health. Some clones in this sample may be carry-over from other donors' samples. Each CDR3 is given without its conserved first and last residue. D genes are given only for firm matches.

TRBV7-9	-	TRBJ2-5	ASSPFAGAGETQY
TRBV4-1	-	TRBJ2-2	ASSHGANTGELF
TRBV25-1	-	TRBJ1-1	ASSDWGARTEAF
TRBV9	TRBD1	TRBJ1-2	ASSATGQAGGPNYGYT
TRBV4-3	-	TRBJ2-2	ASSQDLGELF
TRBV23-1	-	TRBJ2-7	ASSQSRPGSISYEQY
TRBV5-6	TRBD2	TRBJ2-1	ASSSQSSGGSYNEQF
TRBV27	-	TRBJ2-1	ASSSGTGASSYNEQF
TRBV6-6	TRBD1	TRBJ2-1	ASRPGQGYNEQF
TRBV7-8	-	TRBJ2-4	ASSFNPGEAKNIQY
TRBV28	-	TRBJ1-2	ASSFRQSYGYT
TRBV28	TRBD2	TRBJ2-3	ASSKPGLAGEGETDTQY
TRBV27	-	TRBJ2-7	ASSLSSGTSYYEQY
TRBV15	TRBD1	TRBJ1-5	ATSRGRQGSPRQPQH
TRBV27	TRBD2	TRBJ2-1	ASSPRTSWASSYNEQF
TRBV4-1	-	TRBJ1-2	ASSQVWRGADYGYT
TRBV11-2	TRBD1	TRBJ1-1	ASSLGPHRGNTEAF
TRBV27	-	TRBJ1-1	ASSYRVRTEAF
TRBV10-3	-	TRBJ2-3	AISGGRDTQY
TRBV29-1	TRBD1	TRBJ2-7	SVLIPPKHPGQGYEQY
TRBV9	TRBD1	TRBJ2-7	ASSTTGTGGLEQY
TRBV9	TRBD1	TRBJ1-5	ASSGGTGGTQPQH
TRBV11-2	TRBD1	TRBJ2-7	ASSSRQGTSYEQY
TRBV5-1	TRBD1	TRBJ1-2	ASSPEGQFDYGYT
TRBV29-1	-	TRBJ2-3	SVGVTDTQY
TRBV5-1	TRBD1	TRBJ1-4	ASSIGQGYNEKLF
TRBV10-3	-	TRBJ2-6	AISGATMGVGANVLT